A single sample is the source of the 31 T cell receptor beta chains below, sequenced in a study of shared clonotypes between healthy human individuals. Using immunoSEQ multiplex PCR, the repertoire was profiled, and TCRdb retains in-frame clones only, with some absent. The sample has around 2.1 million clones, under 97% seen once. The material sequenced was naive CD4+ T cells sorted from blood. As to subset: CD45RA+ positively selected. The origin of the receptors is a man younger than 30 in good health.

This chain connects TRBV15 to TRBJ2-5; maybe TRBD1 (6 bases). The CDR3 has 18 residues. The V end was cut by 0 bases, the J end by 5 bases, with 22 bases between. Germline values: CDR1 LNHNV, CDR2 YYDKDF (reference sequence). CDR3 sequence: CATSRDEWGNRDTETQYF. The CDR3 DNA sequence: TGTGCCACCAGCAGAGATGAGTGGGGGAACCGGGACACCGAGACCCAGTACTTC. Complete variable domain (other parts from reference TRBV15 and TRBJ2-5): DAMVIQNPRYQVTQFGKPVTLSCSQTLNHNVMYWYQQKSSQAPKLLFHYYDKDFNNEADTPDNFQSRRPNTSFCFLDIRSPGLGDTAMYLCATSRDEWGNRDTETQYFGPGTRLLVL.

The rearrangement joins TRBV1 to TRBJ2-7; the D call of TRBD2 is as the table states it, not checked on the DNA. TRBV1 is shown as a pseudogene. The CDR3 spans 21 residues. CDR3: CTSSQEEYRGPTSSTHDEQYF. The CDR3 DNA sequence: TGCACCAGCAGCCAAGAGGAGTATCGGGGTCCGACTAGTAGTACACACGACGAGCAGTACTTC.

The chain is built from TRBV6-5 and TRBJ2-3; tentatively, D is TRBD2 (5 bases). The CDR3 covers 14 residues. CDR1 and CDR2 from the germline V gene are MNHEY and SVGAGI. The V end was cut by 8 bases, the J end by 6 bases, with 18 bases between. DNA for the CDR3: TGTGCCAGCCGAGGGCCGTGGGCGTCTGATACGCAGTATTTT. This codes for CASRGPWASDTQYF.

CDR3 protein: CASSGVRTAISNQPQHF. CDR3 sequence (DNA): TGTGCCAGCAGTGGGGTCCGGACAGCAATTAGCAATCAGCCCCAGCATTTT. This chain connects TRBV6-1 to TRBJ1-5; possibly TRBD1 for D (6 bases). The germline V and J ends were trimmed by 4 bases and 0 bases, with 16 bases remaining between them. Germline V gives CDR1 MNHNS, CDR2 SASEGT. The CDR3 has 17 amino acids.

This chain uses TRBV9 with TRBJ2-1, with D possibly matching TRBD1 (5 bases). CDR1 SGDLS and CDR2 YYNGEE come from the germline V gene. Trimming stripped 0 bases from V and 0 bases from J, with 13 bases between. This CDR3 spans 17 amino acids. CDR3 loop: CASSVGWTPSSYNEQFF. The CDR3 bases are TGTGCCAGCAGCGTAGGTTGGACACCGAGCTCCTACAATGAGCAGTTCTTC.

The J gene is TRBJ2-5, the V gene TRBV2; D unresolved. The CDR3 is 14 amino acids. V dropped 3 bases and J dropped 2 bases, with 10 bases sitting between them. CDR1 is SNHLY, CDR2 FYNNEI, per germline. CDR3 protein: CASSESTVQETQYF. CDR3 nucleotide sequence: TGTGCCAGCAGTGAGTCCACAGTTCAAGAGACCCAGTACTTC.

This chain links TRBV6-5 with TRBJ2-3; 7 bases are a match to TRBD2. Germline V gives CDR1 MNHEY, CDR2 SVGAGI. Unmatched junction bases numbered 7, after V lost 2 bases and J lost 2 bases. The CDR3 extends over 16 amino acids. Written as DNA, the CDR3 is TGTGCCAGCAGTTACGACCTAGCGGCACCCACAGATACGCAGTATTTT. It codes for CASSYDLAAPTDTQYF.

To note about this clone: Other DNA sequences within the sample encode an identical CDR3. The rearrangement uses TRBV28 and TRBJ1-4, with D unresolved. There are 14 residues in the CDR3. Germline V gene data show CDR1 as MDHEN and CDR2 as SYDVKM. Trimming took off 5 bases at V and 1 base at J, with 8 bases between the two ends. The CDR3 protein is CASSLRGTNEKLFF. The CDR3 nucleotides read TGTGCCAGCAGTCTCCGTGGAACTAATGAAAAACTGTTTTTT.

The chain has TRBV10-3 and TRBJ1-3, with 7 bases lining up with TRBD1. The length of the CDR3 is 14 residues. V lost 6 bases to trimming and J lost 2 bases; unmatched junction nucleotides: 4. Germline V gives CDR1 ENHRY, CDR2 SYGVKD. CDR3 protein: CAIRKGTAGNTIYF. DNA for the CDR3: TGTGCCATCAGGAAAGGGACAGCTGGAAACACCATATATTTT.

The rearrangement links TRBV12-5 to TRBJ1-5, with a weak D call TRBD1 (6 bases). V gave up 1 base and J gave up 7 bases, with 14 bases separating them. Germline V gene data show CDR1 as LGHNT and CDR2 as FRNRAP. This CDR3 contains 15 residues. CDR3 loop: CASGLGGQLMQPQHF. DNA of the CDR3: TGTGCTAGTGGTTTGGGAGGACAGCTAATGCAGCCCCAGCATTTT.

The chain carries TRBV11-2 and TRBJ2-3, with 7 bases that match TRBD2. The germline V gene encodes CDR1 SGHAT and CDR2 FQNNGV. CDR3 length equals 13 residues. The trim removed 1 base at V and 8 bases at J, leaving 3 bases unmatched. The CDR3 region has the DNA TGTGCCAGCAGCTTAGGGGAGGGAGTTACGCAGTATTTT. Residues: CASSLGEGVTQYF. Complete variable domain (other parts from reference TRBV11-2 and TRBJ2-3): EAGVAQSPRYKIIEKRQSVAFWCNPISGHATLYWYQQILGQGPKLLIQFQNNGVVDDSQLPKDRFSAERLKGVDSTLKIQPAKLEDSAVYLCASSLGEGVTQYFGPGTRLTVL.

The chain carries TRBV6-5 and TRBJ1-4, with TRBD1 matching over 8 bases. The CDR3 consists of 15 residues. The ends lost 5 bases at V and 8 bases at J; junction bases unmatched: 10. In germline, CDR1 is MNHEY, CDR2 SVGAGI. The CDR3 here is CASSTRTGSGEKLFF. DNA of the CDR3: TGTGCCAGCAGTACCCGGACAGGGTCAGGGGAAAAACTGTTTTTT.

The chain joins TRBV18 to TRBJ2-2; no clear D gene. The V gene lost 2 bases and the J gene lost 7 bases, with 14 bases spanning the gap. The CDR3 loop spans 15 amino acids. The germline V gene encodes CDR1 KGHSH and CDR2 LQKENI. The CDR3: CASSPGRQFIGELFF. The CDR3 region has the DNA TGTGCCAGCTCACCAGGGCGGCAGTTCATCGGGGAGCTGTTTTTT.

The chain uses TRBV28 and TRBJ2-7, with D unclear. V gave up 2 bases and J gave up 5 bases, with 10 bases separating them. Per the germline V gene, CDR1 is MDHEN and CDR2 is SYDVKM. This CDR3 contains 13 residues. This chain's CDR3 is CASSLGYLDEQYF. The DNA for the CDR3 is TGTGCCAGCAGTTTAGGATACCTGGACGAGCAGTACTTC.

The J gene is TRBJ2-1, the V gene TRBV25-1; TRBD2 aligns across 11 bases. The CDR3 sequence is 17 residues long. Unmatched junction bases numbered 7, after V lost 4 bases and J lost 2 bases. Germline V gives CDR1 MGHDK, CDR2 SYGVNS. The CDR3 sequence is CASSGSTLAGAYNEQFF. DNA of the CDR3: TGTGCCAGCAGTGGCTCGACACTAGCGGGGGCCTACAATGAGCAGTTCTTC.

V and J are TRBV5-1 and TRBJ2-7, with D perhaps given as TRBD1 or TRBD2 (5 bases each). Germline-derived CDR1 and CDR2 are SGHRS and YFSETQ. V was pared by 2 bases and J by 3 bases, with 12 bases between. The CDR3 runs to 14 residues. The CDR3, as DNA: TGCGCCAGCAGCTTAGGGACGGAAAACTACGAGCAGTACTTC. This codes for CASSLGTENYEQYF.

This clone showed up just once. The chain couples TRBV6-1 to TRBJ2-2; tentatively, D is TRBD1 or TRBD2 (5 bases each). Trimming cost V 7 bases and J 7 bases, with 19 bases left between them. The CDR3 extends over 15 amino acids. Germline V CDR1 and CDR2: MNHNS, SASEGT. The CDR3 DNA is TGTGCCAGCATTCCGGGACCCCCAAAGGGCGGGGAGCTGTTTTTT. Protein: CASIPGPPKGGELFF.

This clone was seen a handful of times. This chain connects TRBV30 to TRBJ2-7; TRBD2 might be the D (6 bases). Germline V gene sequence: CDR1 GTSNPN, CDR2 SVGIG (reference sequence). Trimming took off 2 bases at V and 6 bases at J, with 17 bases between the two ends. The CDR3 covers 14 residues. The chain's CDR3 is CAWSSGSGRGEQYF. CDR3 sequence (DNA): TGTGCCTGGAGTTCGGGGAGCGGGCGGGGCGAGCAGTACTTC.

The rearrangement links TRBV4-3 to TRBJ1-6, with 9 bases lining up with TRBD1. CDR3 size: 14 residues. CDR1 is LGHNA, CDR2 YSLEER, per germline. V lost 1 base to trimming and J lost 9 bases; unmatched junction nucleotides: 1. CDR3 sequence: CASSQADRGSPLHF. DNA for the CDR3: TGCGCCAGCAGCCAAGCGGACAGGGGTTCACCCCTCCACTTT.

The rearrangement links TRBV28 to TRBJ1-5, with D maybe TRBD1 (6 bases). The CDR3 covers 14 residues. CDR1 is MDHEN and CDR2 is SYDVKM in the germline V gene. V lost 4 bases and J 6 bases, leaving 13 bases between the germline ends. CDR3 in DNA: TGTGCCAGCAGTTCCCCAGGGGCGGGTCAGCCCCAGCATTTT. Its translation is CASSSPGAGQPQHF.

The chain combines TRBV5-4 with TRBJ2-3, with 7 bases fitting TRBD1. The trim removed 4 bases at V and 6 bases at J, leaving 8 bases unmatched. Germline loops: CDR1 SGHNT, CDR2 YYREEE (reference sequence). The CDR3 sequence is 14 residues long. Here the CDR3 reads CASSEGQWPDTQYF. Written as DNA, the CDR3 is TGTGCCAGCAGCGAGGGACAGTGGCCGGATACGCAGTATTTT.

The V call is TRBV5-6, the J call TRBJ1-5, with 9 bases fitting TRBD1. Germline lookup yields CDR1 SGHDT and CDR2 YYEEEE. This CDR3 comprises 15 residues. Losses at the gene ends were 4 bases for V and 7 bases for J; bases not matched to a gene: 9. The CDR3, as DNA: TGTGCCAGCAGCCGCCGGGACAGGGACTTGCAGCCCCAGCATTTT. Protein: CASSRRDRDLQPQHF.

V is TRBV27 and J is TRBJ1-1; D remains unclear. This CDR3 has 13 residues. In germline, CDR1 is MNHEY, CDR2 SMNVEV (reference sequence). V gave up 2 bases and J gave up 5 bases, with 9 bases separating them. The CDR3 nucleotides read TGTGCCAGCAGTTTAAATGAGTGGACTGAAGCTTTCTTT. It encodes CASSLNEWTEAFF.

The chain uses TRBV18 and TRBJ1-1; 11 bases agree with TRBD1. Per germline, CDR1 KGHSH and CDR2 LQKENI. Trimming at V came to 4 bases and at J to 8 bases, leaving 9 bases not matched to a gene. There are 15 residues in the CDR3. The CDR3 here is CASSLTRTGGDEAFF. The CDR3 DNA follows: TGTGCCAGCTCACTCACGCGGACAGGGGGCGACGAAGCTTTCTTT.

This chain connects TRBV9 to TRBJ2-6, with 7 positions matching TRBD1. CDR3 size: 18 residues. Trimming at V came to 2 bases and at J to 0 bases, leaving 8 bases not matched to a gene. Germline loops: CDR1 SGDLS, CDR2 YYNGEE. The CDR3 DNA sequence: TGTGCCAGCAGCGTTACAGGGGCCCCGGGCTCTGGGGCCAACGTCCTGACTTTC. Translated, it gives CASSVTGAPGSGANVLTF.

V is TRBV7-9 and J is TRBJ1-2; D gene uncertain. Trimming left V 3 bases short and J 4 bases short, with 9 bases between. The CDR3 contains 13 residues. Germline V gene lookup returns CDR1 SEHNR and CDR2 FQNEAQ (reference sequence). The CDR3 loop reads CASSLSQPYGYTF. In DNA, the CDR3 is TGTGCCAGCAGCTTGAGCCAGCCCTATGGCTACACCTTC.

The chain carries TRBV10-1 and TRBJ1-5; 12 nucleotides line up with TRBD1. The V gene end was trimmed by 2 bases and the J gene end by 0 bases; junction bases not matched to a gene: 5. The CDR3 length is 18 residues. Germline V CDR1 and CDR2: WNHNN, SYGVQD (reference sequence). The CDR3 is CASSEGTGGSNSNQPQHF. DNA for the CDR3: TGCGCCAGCAGTGAGGGGACAGGGGGCTCGAATAGCAATCAGCCCCAGCATTTT.

The V and J genes are TRBV20-1 and TRBJ2-1; no clear D. V lost 5 bases and J 6 bases, leaving 8 bases between the germline ends. The CDR3 contains 11 residues. The germline gives CDR1 DFQATT, CDR2 SNEGSKA (reference sequence). Here the CDR3 reads CSAGLSNEQFF. In nucleotides, the CDR3 is TGCAGTGCTGGTCTTTCCAATGAGCAGTTCTTC.

This sequence joins TRBV6-1 and TRBJ2-7, with D perhaps TRBD2 (6 bases). Trimming stripped 7 bases from V and 2 bases from J, with 15 bases between. The CDR3 length is 14 residues. Germline V CDR1 and CDR2: MNHNS, SASEGT. This chain's CDR3 is CASTRDLVTYEQYF. CDR3 nucleotides: TGTGCCAGCACGCGGGACTTAGTAACCTACGAGCAGTACTTC.

V usage is TRBV5-1 and J usage is TRBJ2-3; D is unresolved. Trimming took off 0 bases at V and 0 bases at J, with 11 bases between the two ends. The CDR3 length is 16 residues. The germline gives CDR1 SGHRS, CDR2 YFSETQ. DNA for the CDR3: TGCGCCAGCAGCTTGGAGACTGGTTCTAGCACAGATACGCAGTATTTT. It codes for CASSLETGSSTDTQYF.

V gene TRBV4-1 combines with J gene TRBJ1-5; D ambiguous. V was cut by 0 bases and J by 4 bases, with 4 bases left in between. Per germline, CDR1 MGHRA and CDR2 YSYEKL. This CDR3 comprises 13 residues. The CDR3 sequence is CASSQEQNQPQHF. DNA for the CDR3: TGCGCCAGCAGCCAAGAACAGAATCAGCCCCAGCATTTT.